Each of the 3 T cell receptor beta chains below was sequenced from the same sample in a study of blood T cell repertoires in COVID-19. The protocol was immunoSEQ multiplex PCR, while the TCRdb copy is restricted to in-frame clones and leaves out a portion. The sample contains hundreds of thousands of clones, about 86% of which appear only once. The sequenced material came from peripheral blood. The receptors derive from a woman in her 70s with COVID-19, enrolled during active disease.

The rearrangement joins TRBV5-6 to TRBJ1-2, with D hard to call. Trimming pared 2 bases from V and 2 bases from J, leaving 10 bases between. From germline, CDR1 is SGHDT and CDR2 YYEEEE. This CDR3 region has 14 residues. The CDR3 loop reads CASSLLLLNYGYTF. Here the CDR3 DNA reads TGTGCCAGCAGCTTATTATTATTAAACTATGGCTACACCTTC. The entire variable domain, with the rest obtained from reference TRBV5-6 and TRBJ1-2, is as follows: DAGVTQSPTHLIKTRGQQVTLRCSPKSGHDTVSWYQQALGQGPQFIFQYYEEEERQRGNFPDRFSGHQFPNYSSELNVNALLLGDSALYLCASSLLLLNYGYTFGSGTRLTVV.

The rearrangement joins TRBV6-5 to TRBJ2-4; TRBD1 matches 9 bases. Trimming at V came to 9 bases and at J to 7 bases, leaving 7 bases not matched to a gene. CDR3 length: 13 amino acids. Germline assignment: CDR1 MNHEY and CDR2 SVGAGI. This CDR3 reads CASHHRGRNIQYF. The CDR3 DNA reads TGTGCCAGTCATCACAGGGGGCGGAACATTCAGTACTTC.

The rearrangement links TRBV10-3 to TRBJ1-2; 7 nucleotides match TRBD1. V gave up 5 bases and J gave up 11 bases; unmatched junction bases: 8. Germline CDR1 and CDR2: ENHRY and SYGVKD. CDR3 length: 12 amino acids. Here the CDR3 DNA reads TGTGCCATCAGTTTTGAGGGGGCAGGTTACACCTTC. Translation: CAISFEGAGYTF.